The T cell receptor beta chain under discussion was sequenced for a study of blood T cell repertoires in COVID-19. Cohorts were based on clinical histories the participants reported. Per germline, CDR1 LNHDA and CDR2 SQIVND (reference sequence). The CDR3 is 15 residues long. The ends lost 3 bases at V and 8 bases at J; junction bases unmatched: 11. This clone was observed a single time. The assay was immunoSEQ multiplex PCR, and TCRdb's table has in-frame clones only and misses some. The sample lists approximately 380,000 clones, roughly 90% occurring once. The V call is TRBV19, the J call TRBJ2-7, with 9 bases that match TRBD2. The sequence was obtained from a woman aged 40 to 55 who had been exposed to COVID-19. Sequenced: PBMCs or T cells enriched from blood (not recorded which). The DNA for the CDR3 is TGTGCCAGTAGTATGGGCAGTAGCGGGAGAAATCAGCAGTACTTC. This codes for CASSMGSSGRNQQYF.